These 28 T cell receptor beta chains originate from one sample sequenced in a study of regulatory T cells in long-lasting Graves disease. Indicated time point: newly diagnosed GD, antithyroid drugs for less than 3 months. The TCR library used RNA extracted from PBMCs. With iRepertoire HTBI primers and Arm-PCR of CDR3 regions, TCR beta libraries were built. TCRdb processed the multiplex PCR reads anew with MiXCR; each CDR3 protein has one entry. There are some 460,000 distinct CDR3 sequences in the sample; 15% to 20% occur only once, and 12% lies in the top ten. The sample also formed part of further work on T cells in Graves' hyperthyroidism and ophthalmopathy.

The input for sequencing was peripheral blood mononuclear cells (PBMCs), taken at new diagnosis, from a patient treated with antithyroid drugs. These receptor sequences come from a man aged 35-49 years with Graves disease.

This clonotype occurred a few times. V usage is TRBV28 and J usage is TRBJ2-7, with D tentatively TRBD1 (6 bases). V was pared by 3 bases and J by 7 bases, with 16 bases between. The CDR3 has 14 amino acids. Germline assignment: CDR1 MDHEN and CDR2 SYDVKM. Here the CDR3 DNA reads TGTGCCAGCAGTTTTACAGGGCCCCTTTTTGAGCAGTACTTC. It yields the protein CASSFTGPLFEQYF.

About this clonotype itself: This may be a read error: a much more frequent sequence differs by one nucleotide. The CDR3 DNA reads as TGTGCCGGCAGCCTAGCGGGAGGGGGGGAGACCCAGTACTTC. This gives the protein CAGSLAGGGETQYF. The rearrangement links TRBV12-3 or TRBV12-4 to TRBJ2-5; 12 bases align to TRBD2. This CDR3 is built from 14 residues.

Ten or more counts support this clonotype. V is TRBV3-1 and J is TRBJ1-1; D is perhaps TRBD1 (5 bases). The V gene's germline CDR1 is LGHDT and CDR2 YNNKEL (reference sequence). The ends were cut back, 2 bases at V and 3 bases at J, with 10 bases in the middle. The CDR3 is made up of 14 amino acids. Here the CDR3 DNA reads TGTGCCAGCAGCCAATTCGGGGGGGACACTGAAGCTTTCTTT. Translated, it gives CASSQFGGDTEAFF.

This clonotype was seen a handful of times. The CDR3 protein is CASSYSGTSVRDTQYF. The CDR3 region has the DNA TGTGCCAGCAGTTACTCTGGTACCAGCGTCAGAGATACGCAGTATTTT. The chain recombines TRBV6-2 or TRBV6-3 with TRBJ2-3; no clear D gene. V was shortened by 0 bases and J by 5 bases, with 15 bases between the two germline ends. In germline, CDR1 is MNHEY, CDR2 SVGEGT. CDR3 length: 16 residues.

This clonotype was observed at least ten times. V gene TRBV28 combines with J gene TRBJ2-5; 8 bases line up with TRBD2. Unmatched junction bases numbered 7, after V lost 5 bases and J lost 5 bases. Per germline, CDR1 MDHEN and CDR2 SYDVKM. The CDR3 contains 14 residues. CDR3 sequence reads: CASSVPGGGETQYF. In nucleotides, the CDR3 is TGTGCCAGCAGTGTGCCGGGGGGGGGGGAGACCCAGTACTTC.

This clonotype has just a few counts. The chain recombines TRBV12-3 or TRBV12-4 with TRBJ1-5, with D maybe TRBD1 (6 bases). V lost 8 bases to trimming and J lost 6 bases, with 17 bases between them. The CDR3 contains 14 residues. CDR3 region: CASSSTRGGQPQHF. CDR3 nucleotide sequence: TGTGCCAGCTCCTCGACCAGGGGAGGTCAGCCCCAGCATTTT.

This clonotype was picked up many times. The CDR3 bases are TGCGCCAGCAGCTTGGCTTTGGCGGACACCGGGGAGCTGTTTTTT. It specifies CASSLALADTGELFF. The chain joins TRBV5-1 to TRBJ2-2, with D unclear. Germline CDR1 reads SGHRS; CDR2 reads YFSETQ. The V gene lost 0 bases and the J gene lost 3 bases, with 9 bases spanning the gap. There are 15 residues in the CDR3.

This clonotype was seen many times. This sequence joins TRBV30 and TRBJ2-7; D is uncertain. Looked up from germline, CDR1 is GTSNPN and CDR2 is SVGIG (reference sequence). This CDR3 has 10 residues. V dropped 0 bases and J dropped 5 bases, with 2 bases sitting between them. The CDR3 coding sequence is TGTGCCTGGAGTGTCCACGAGCAGTACTTC. This codes for CAWSVHEQYF.

This clonotype was counted only a few times. The rearrangement uses TRBV12-3 or TRBV12-4 and TRBJ2-6, with D possibly TRBD1 on 5 matching bases. V was cut by 5 bases and J by 0 bases, with 17 bases left in between. CDR3 length: 18 amino acids. In nucleotides, the CDR3 is TGTGCCAGCAGTGGCCCGTGGGGCTTCAGCTCTGGGGCCAACGTCCTGACTTTC. Translating gives CASSGPWGFSSGANVLTF.

This clonotype was recorded a few times. The chain couples TRBV7-6 to TRBJ2-1; tentative D call: TRBD2 (6 bases). Looked up from germline, CDR1 is SGHVS and CDR2 is FNYEAQ. There are 16 residues in the CDR3. Trimming removed 0 bases from V and 0 bases from J, with 9 bases in between. The DNA of the CDR3 is TGTGCCAGCAGCTTAGCAGACGGGAGCTCCTACAATGAGCAGTTCTTC. This translates into CASSLADGSSYNEQFF.

This clonotype has a handful of counts. V gene TRBV24-1 combines with J gene TRBJ2-4; possibly TRBD1 for D (6 bases). Germline CDR1 reads KGHDR; CDR2 reads SFDVKD. V was pared by 3 bases and J by 1 base, with 12 bases between. The CDR3 spans 16 residues. CDR3 amino acids: CATSDPNQGAKNIQYF. As DNA, the CDR3 is TGTGCCACCAGTGATCCAAATCAGGGGGCCAAAAACATTCAGTACTTC.

This clonotype came up many times. This sequence joins TRBV5-1 and TRBJ2-3, with TRBD2 matching over 8 bases. Germline CDR1 and CDR2: SGHRS and YFSETQ. Losses at the gene ends were 3 bases for V and 4 bases for J; bases not matched to a gene: 13. This CDR3 has 17 amino acids. The CDR3 bases are TGCGCCAGCAGCTATCACTCGGGGACTAGTCGCTCAGATACGCAGTATTTT. Residues: CASSYHSGTSRSDTQYF.

As regards this clonotype: One end of the junction varies from germline; a read error may be responsible. The gene calls are TRBV24-1 and TRBJ2-5; a weak D match, TRBD2 (7 bases). Looked up from germline, CDR1 is KGHDR and CDR2 is SFDVKD. This CDR3 has 16 residues. In DNA, the CDR3 is TGTGCCAGCAGTTTATCGTGGGGGGGCTTCTACAATGAGCAGTACTTC. It yields the protein CASSLSWGGFYNEQYF.

This clonotype appeared a few times. A much larger clonotype is one base distant, so this may be a read error. V and J are TRBV11-2 and TRBJ2-7; 12 bases are a match to TRBD2. J lost 7 bases, V lost 2 bases, and 12 bases had no gene match. Germline V CDR1 and CDR2: SGHAT, FQNNGV. The CDR3 length is 17 residues. CDR3 coding DNA: TGTGCCAGCAGCTTAAGACTAGCGGGAGAAGCCTACAATGAGCAGTACTTC. This encodes CASSLRLAGEAYNEQYF.

There are many counts of this clonotype. The chain recombines TRBV10-3 with TRBJ2-5, with 7 bases lining up with TRBD1. The germline gives CDR1 ENHRY, CDR2 SYGVKD. The CDR3 is 13 amino acids. J gave up 1 base and V 10 bases, and 6 bases lay outside the gene matches. The chain's CDR3 is CATMGQPQETQYF. The CDR3 nucleotides are TGTGCCACTATGGGACAGCCCCAAGAGACCCAGTACTTC.

This rearrangement joins TRBV18 to TRBJ2-1; D is unresolved. V was trimmed by 2 bases and J by 12 bases, leaving 20 bases between them. This CDR3 is 15 amino acids long. Germline values: CDR1 KGHSH, CDR2 LQKENI. The CDR3 DNA follows: TGTGCCAGCTCACCAAGCTTGAGACAACCCGCCGGGCAGTTCTTC. Protein product: CASSPSLRQPAGQFF.

Concerning this clonotype itself: With a much larger clone just one base away, this may be a read error. This CDR3 is CASSLGERVDEQFF. Here the CDR3 DNA reads TGTGCCAGCAGCTTAGGTGAGAGGGTAGATGAGCAGTTCTTC. The gene calls are TRBV7-2 and TRBJ2-1; perhaps TRBD2 as D (5 bases). V lost 1 base and J 8 bases, leaving 12 bases between the germline ends. The germline V gene encodes CDR1 SGHTA and CDR2 FQGNSA. The CDR3 has 14 amino acids.

This clonotype was seen a few times. V and J are TRBV28 and TRBJ2-7; 8 nucleotides match TRBD1. The germline gives CDR1 MDHEN, CDR2 SYDVKM. The CDR3 consists of 13 residues. With V trimmed by 5 bases and J by 5 bases, 5 bases remained unmatched. The CDR3 region has the DNA TGTGCCAGCAGTAGGACAGGGTTCGACGAGCAGTACTTC. Its protein product is CASSRTGFDEQYF.

This clonotype occurred many times. V and J are TRBV5-4 and TRBJ1-1; tentatively, D is TRBD1 (6 bases). The CDR3 has 15 amino acids. CDR1 SGHNT and CDR2 YYREEE come from the germline V gene (reference sequence). V lost 2 bases and J 3 bases, leaving 14 bases between the germline ends. As DNA, the CDR3 is TGTGCCAGCAGCTTTTGGAAGGGGGGCGACACTGAAGCTTTCTTT. Translated, it gives CASSFWKGGDTEAFF.

J is TRBJ2-1 and V is TRBV6-1; D is perhaps TRBD1 (6 bases). V was pared by 5 bases and J by 5 bases, with 16 bases between. Germline CDR1 reads MNHNS; CDR2 reads SASEGT. The CDR3 length is 15 residues. CDR3 loop: CASSSSLGQHNEQFF. The CDR3 region has the DNA TGTGCCAGCAGTTCCTCATTAGGACAGCACAATGAGCAGTTCTTC.

Turning to this clonotype: Since a far larger clone is one base different, this is likely a read error. The chain joins TRBV28 to TRBJ1-2; TRBD1 agrees at 9 bases. The CDR3 is made up of 16 amino acids. Germline V gene lookup returns CDR1 MDHEN and CDR2 SYDVKM. V shed 6 bases, J shed 0 bases, and the junction held 8 bases outside the gene matches. The CDR3 reads CASRPTGGSTNYGYTF. The CDR3 DNA reads as TGTGCCAGCAGGCCGACAGGGGGAAGTACTAACTATGGCTACACCTTC.

This sequence joins TRBV9 and TRBJ1-4; D gene ambiguous. Deletions cut 0 bases from V and 3 bases from J, with 9 bases between. This CDR3 is 15 amino acids long. Germline V gene lookup returns CDR1 SGDLS and CDR2 YYNGEE. CDR3 amino acids: CASSVGPQANEKLFF. The CDR3 coding sequence is TGTGCCAGCAGCGTAGGTCCGCAGGCTAATGAAAAACTGTTTTTT.

Ten or more counts support this clonotype. This chain connects TRBV20-1 to TRBJ1-1; no firm D call. The CDR3 loop spans 11 amino acids. The V gene's germline CDR1 is DFQATT and CDR2 SNEGSKA (reference sequence). Trimming removed 4 bases at V and 7 bases at J, with 10 bases between. The DNA of the CDR3 is TGCAGTGCTACCCCCGGGGTTGAAGCTTTCTTT. It specifies CSATPGVEAFF.

This clonotype showed up many times. The gene calls are TRBV27 and TRBJ2-1; possible D gene TRBD1, 5 bases. This CDR3 is 13 amino acids long. CDR1 is MNHEY, CDR2 SMNVEV, per germline (reference sequence). V was trimmed by 2 bases and J by 4 bases, leaving 6 bases between them. Written as DNA, the CDR3 is TGTGCCAGCAGTTTAAACAGGTACAATGAGCAGTTCTTC. Residues: CASSLNRYNEQFF.

The rearrangement links TRBV20-1 to TRBJ2-7; 13 bases match TRBD2. The CDR3 has 13 residues. The germline gives CDR1 DFQATT, CDR2 SNEGSKA (reference sequence). J was trimmed by 5 bases and V by 5 bases; bases with no gene match: 3. The CDR3 reads CSAWTSGRDEQYF. The DNA of the CDR3 is TGCAGTGCTTGGACTAGCGGGAGAGACGAGCAGTACTTC.

This clonotype has ten or more counts. The rearrangement links TRBV27 to TRBJ1-1, with TRBD1 matching over 8 bases. V shed 6 bases, J shed 4 bases, and the junction held 4 bases outside the gene matches. Germline V gene lookup returns CDR1 MNHEY and CDR2 SMNVEV (reference sequence). This CDR3 has 13 residues. In DNA, the CDR3 is TGTGCCAGCAGGACGACAGGGGTCACTGAAGCTTTCTTT. Encoded protein: CASRTTGVTEAFF.

This clonotype was seen repeatedly, ten times or more. This chain joins TRBV5-1 and TRBJ2-7, with TRBD1 matching 7 bases. CDR3 length equals 13 residues. The V and J ends lost 6 bases and 1 base, in that order; junction bases with no gene match: 4. Germline CDR1 SGHRS, CDR2 YFSETQ. This CDR3 reads CASTLTGSYEQYF. CDR3 in DNA: TGCGCCAGCACTCTGACAGGGTCCTACGAGCAGTACTTC.

The chain combines TRBV9 with TRBJ2-2, with D possibly matching TRBD1 (5 bases). This CDR3 is built from 16 residues. Trimming took 4 bases from V and 1 from J, leaving 14 bases between them. Germline V gene lookup returns CDR1 SGDLS and CDR2 YYNGEE. The DNA for the CDR3 is TGTGCCAGCAGCAACCGACGGCAGGGGAACACCGGGGAGCTGTTTTTT. Its translation: CASSNRRQGNTGELFF.